These 10 T cell receptor beta chains were sequenced from one sample in a study of blood T cell repertoires in COVID-19. Only in-frame clones appear in the TCRdb table, and some are missing; sequencing was by immunoSEQ multiplex PCR. The profile shows 160,000 or so clones, 81% of them singletons. Source material: peripheral blood. These receptors were taken from a man in his sixties with active or convalescent COVID-19.

This chain uses TRBV11-1 with TRBJ1-1; tentatively, D is TRBD1 (6 bases). CDR3 length equals 13 residues. In germline, CDR1 is SGHAT, CDR2 FQDESV (reference sequence). With 3 bases removed from V and 6 bases from J, the gap between germline ends came to 11 bases. CDR3: CASSLGALAEAFF. The CDR3, as DNA: TGTGCCAGCAGCTTGGGGGCGCTGGCTGAAGCTTTCTTT. Complete variable domain (other parts from reference TRBV11-1 and TRBJ1-1): EAEVAQSPRYKITEKSQAVAFWCDPISGHATLYWYRQILGQGPELLVQFQDESVVDDSQLPKDRFSAERLKGVDSTLKIQPAELGDSAMYLCASSLGALAEAFFGQGTRLTVV.

The genes are TRBV19 and TRBJ1-3, with 11 bases identical to TRBD1. The V gene's germline CDR1 is LNHDA and CDR2 SQIVND (reference sequence). The CDR3 is made up of 16 amino acids. With 5 bases clipped from V and 3 bases from J, the junction kept 6 bases outside the gene matches. The CDR3 region has the DNA TGTGCCAGTAGTGCCCGGACAGGGGGCATTGGAAACACCATATATTTT. It is translated as CASSARTGGIGNTIYF.

The chain links TRBV28 to TRBJ2-7; D remains ambiguous. There are 15 residues in the CDR3. The V gene's germline CDR1 is MDHEN and CDR2 SYDVKM. V was clipped by 6 bases and J by 0 bases, with 15 bases between them. CDR3 amino acids: CASSLTTAYSYEQYF. The CDR3, as DNA: TGTGCCAGCAGCCTAACGACTGCATACTCCTACGAGCAGTACTTC.

J is TRBJ2-7 and V is TRBV24-1, with 11 bases fitting TRBD2. V lost 2 bases to trimming and J lost 3 bases; unmatched junction nucleotides: 8. The CDR3 is 17 amino acids. Germline CDR1 is KGHDR and CDR2 is SFDVKD. CDR3 residues: CATSDSIGTSGLYEQYF. CDR3 nucleotides: TGTGCCACCAGTGATTCAATCGGGACTAGCGGCCTCTACGAGCAGTACTTC.

V gene TRBV11-2 combines with J gene TRBJ2-2; 7 positions agree with TRBD2. The CDR3 length is 18 residues. The junction had 13 bases not matched to a gene; V was cut back by 5 bases and J by 1 base. Germline assignment: CDR1 SGHAT and CDR2 FQNNGV. In DNA form, the CDR3 reads TGTGCCAGCAGCCTACTCTTCCCTAGCGGATGGAACACCGGGGAGCTGTTTTTT. Amino acid sequence: CASSLLFPSGWNTGELFF. Full variable domain (missing parts from reference TRBV11-2 and TRBJ2-2): EAGVAQSPRYKIIEKRQSVAFWCNPISGHATLYWYQQILGQGPKLLIQFQNNGVVDDSQLPKDRFSAERLKGVDSTLKIQPAKLEDSAVYLCASSLLFPSGWNTGELFFGEGSRLTVL.

The chain uses TRBV5-6 and TRBJ2-5; 7 bases agree with TRBD1. Germline loops: CDR1 SGHDT, CDR2 YYEEEE. Losses at the gene ends were 4 bases for V and 2 bases for J; bases not matched to a gene: 5. This CDR3 region has 14 residues. For the CDR3, the DNA is TGTGCCAGCAGCCCGACAGGGTTTCAAGAGACCCAGTACTTC. This gives the protein CASSPTGFQETQYF.

The sample holds a few counts of this clone. The rearrangement links TRBV3-1 (or the pseudogene TRBV3-2) to TRBJ2-1, with 16 bases fitting TRBD2. The germline V gene has CDR1 LGHDT and CDR2 YNNKEL (reference sequence). J gave up 7 bases and V 5 bases, and 11 bases lay outside the gene matches. The CDR3 totals 18 residues. The CDR3 DNA reads as TGTGCCAGCAGCTTCGAGGGACTAGCGGGAGGGGGGACAAATGAGCAGTTCTTC. It yields the protein CASSFEGLAGGGTNEQFF.

The chain is built from TRBV10-1 and TRBJ1-4; 8 positions agree with TRBD1. The V segment lost 8 bases and the J segment 8 bases; nucleotides outside the gene matches: 16. The V gene's germline CDR1 is WNHNN and CDR2 SYGVQD (reference sequence). The CDR3 extends over 16 amino acids. The CDR3 loop is CASPRPTQGAKEKLFF. In nucleotides, the CDR3 is TGCGCCAGCCCCCGACCGACGCAGGGGGCAAAGGAAAAACTGTTTTTT.

V is TRBV19 and J is TRBJ1-5; 7 bases line up with TRBD1. The germline V gene encodes CDR1 LNHDA and CDR2 SQIVND (reference sequence). The CDR3 extends over 15 amino acids. The V gene end was trimmed by 6 bases and the J gene end by 4 bases; junction bases not matched to a gene: 9. The CDR3 spells CASSPQGPGNQPQHF. The CDR3 DNA is TGTGCCAGTAGCCCACAGGGGCCGGGGAATCAGCCCCAGCATTTT.

The rearrangement uses TRBV7-2 and TRBJ2-7; D gene unclear. Germline V CDR1 and CDR2: SGHTA, FQGNSA. V gave up 1 base and J gave up 2 bases, with 9 bases separating them. The CDR3 has 14 residues. The CDR3 loop reads CASSLGGGAYEQYF. The CDR3, as DNA: TGTGCCAGCAGCTTAGGAGGCGGTGCCTACGAGCAGTACTTC.